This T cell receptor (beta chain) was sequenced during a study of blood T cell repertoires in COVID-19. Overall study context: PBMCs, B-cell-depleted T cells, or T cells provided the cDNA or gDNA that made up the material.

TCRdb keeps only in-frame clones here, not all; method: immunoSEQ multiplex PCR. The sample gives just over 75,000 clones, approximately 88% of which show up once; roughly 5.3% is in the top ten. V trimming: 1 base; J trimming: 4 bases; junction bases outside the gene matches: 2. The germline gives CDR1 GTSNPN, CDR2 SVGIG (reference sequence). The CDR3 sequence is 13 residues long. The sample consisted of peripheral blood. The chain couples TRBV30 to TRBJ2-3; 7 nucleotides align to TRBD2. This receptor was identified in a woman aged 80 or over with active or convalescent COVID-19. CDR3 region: CAWSGLAADTQYF. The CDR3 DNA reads TGTGCCTGGAGTGGACTAGCCGCAGATACGCAGTATTTT.